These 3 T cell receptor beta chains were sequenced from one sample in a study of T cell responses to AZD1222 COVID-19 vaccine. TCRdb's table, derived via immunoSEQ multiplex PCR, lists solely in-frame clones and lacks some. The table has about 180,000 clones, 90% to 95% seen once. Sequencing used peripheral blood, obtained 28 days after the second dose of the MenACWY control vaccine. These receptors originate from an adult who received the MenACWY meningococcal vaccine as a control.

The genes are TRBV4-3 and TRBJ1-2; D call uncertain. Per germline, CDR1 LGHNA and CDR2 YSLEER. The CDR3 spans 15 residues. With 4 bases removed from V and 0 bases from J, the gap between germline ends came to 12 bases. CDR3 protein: CASSLGTGANYGYTF. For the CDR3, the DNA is TGCGCCAGCAGCCTCGGAACGGGAGCTAACTATGGCTACACCTTC.

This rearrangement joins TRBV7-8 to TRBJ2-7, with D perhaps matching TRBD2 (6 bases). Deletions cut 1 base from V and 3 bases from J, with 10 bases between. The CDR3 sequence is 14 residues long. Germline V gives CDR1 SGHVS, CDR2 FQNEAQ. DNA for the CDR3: TGTGCCAGCAGCTTAGGAGCGGGCGGCTACGAGCAGTACTTC. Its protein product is CASSLGAGGYEQYF.

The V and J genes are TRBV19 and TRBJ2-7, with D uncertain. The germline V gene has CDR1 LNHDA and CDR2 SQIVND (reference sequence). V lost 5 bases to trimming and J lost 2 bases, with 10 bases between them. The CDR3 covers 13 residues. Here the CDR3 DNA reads TGTGCCAGTAGTCGTACGGCTGCCTACGAGCAGTACTTC. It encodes CASSRTAAYEQYF.